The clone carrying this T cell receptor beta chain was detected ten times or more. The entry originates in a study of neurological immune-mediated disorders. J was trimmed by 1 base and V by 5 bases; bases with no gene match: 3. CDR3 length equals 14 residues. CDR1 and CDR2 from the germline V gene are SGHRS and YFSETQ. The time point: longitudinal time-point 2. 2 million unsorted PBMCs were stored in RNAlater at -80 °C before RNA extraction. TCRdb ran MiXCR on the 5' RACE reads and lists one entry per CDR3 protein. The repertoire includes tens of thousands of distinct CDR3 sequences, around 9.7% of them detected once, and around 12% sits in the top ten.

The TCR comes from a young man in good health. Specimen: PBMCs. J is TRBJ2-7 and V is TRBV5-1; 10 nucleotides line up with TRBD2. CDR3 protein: CASRPAGGSYEQYF. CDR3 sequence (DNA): TGCGCCAGCAGACCAGCGGGAGGGTCCTACGAGCAGTACTTC. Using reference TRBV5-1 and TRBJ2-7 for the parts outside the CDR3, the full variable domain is KAGVTQTPRYLIKTRGQQVTLSCSPISGHRSVSWYQQTPGQGLQFLFEYFSETQRNKGNFPGRFSGRQFSNSRSEMNVSTLELGDSALYLCASRPAGGSYEQYFGPGTRLTVT.